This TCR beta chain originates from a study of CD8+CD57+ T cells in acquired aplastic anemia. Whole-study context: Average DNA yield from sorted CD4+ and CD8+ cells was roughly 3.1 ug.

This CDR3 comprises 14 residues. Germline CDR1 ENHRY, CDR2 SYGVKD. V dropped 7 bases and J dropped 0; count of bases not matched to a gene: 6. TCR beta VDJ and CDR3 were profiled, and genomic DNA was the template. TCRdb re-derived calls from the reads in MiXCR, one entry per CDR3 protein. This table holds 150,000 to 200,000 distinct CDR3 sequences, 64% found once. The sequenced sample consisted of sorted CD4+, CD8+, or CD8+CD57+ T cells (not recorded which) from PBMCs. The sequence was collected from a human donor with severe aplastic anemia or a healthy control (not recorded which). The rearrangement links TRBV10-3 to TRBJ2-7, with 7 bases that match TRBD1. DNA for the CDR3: TGTGCCATCACCGAGACAGGGACCTCCTACGAGCAGTACTTC. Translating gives CAITETGTSYEQYF.